The T cell receptor beta chain under discussion was sequenced for a study of shared clonotypes between healthy human individuals. Study conclusions and caveats: Sequencing depth was a factor that was expected to affect clonotype sharing among donors. Across a handful of donors, naive CD4 shared 5% to 6%, naive CD8 around 3.5%, memory CD4 more than 2%, memory CD8 over 0.3%.

Recent vaccinations or acute infections were absent in the healthy HIV-negative adult donors. This CDR3 comprises 15 residues. V was clipped by 3 bases and J by 4 bases; unmatched bases: 4. Germline CDR1 KGHSH, CDR2 LQKENI. Notes on this clone: The antigen is not known. This CDR3 is also generated by other DNA sequences in the sample.

Sequenced by immunoSEQ multiplex PCR; TCRdb stores in-frame clones only, minus some. Here the sample spans roughly 1,500,000 clones, approximately 98.5% being singletons. The source is a man aged 30-40 years in good health. The chain carries TRBV18 and TRBJ2-5; 11 bases map to TRBD2. The sequenced sample consisted of naive CD4+ T cells sorted from blood. Regarding subset: CD45RA+ positively selected. The CDR3 DNA reads TGTGCCAGCTCACCCGGGACTAGCGGCCGAGAGACCCAGTACTTC. Translated, it gives CASSPGTSGRETQYF.